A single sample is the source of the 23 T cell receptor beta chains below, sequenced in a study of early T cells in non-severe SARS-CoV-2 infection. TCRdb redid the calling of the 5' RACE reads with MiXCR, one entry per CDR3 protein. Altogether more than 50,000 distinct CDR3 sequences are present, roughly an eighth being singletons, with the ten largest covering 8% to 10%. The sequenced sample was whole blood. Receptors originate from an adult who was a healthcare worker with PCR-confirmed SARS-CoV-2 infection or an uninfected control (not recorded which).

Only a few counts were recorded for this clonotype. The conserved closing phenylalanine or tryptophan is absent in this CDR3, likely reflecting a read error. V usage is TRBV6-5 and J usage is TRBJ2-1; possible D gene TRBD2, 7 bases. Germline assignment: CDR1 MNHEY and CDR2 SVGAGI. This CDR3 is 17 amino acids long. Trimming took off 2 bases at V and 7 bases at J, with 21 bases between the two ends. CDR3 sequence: CASSYGLRGRAQNEQFS. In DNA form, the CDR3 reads TGTGCCAGCAGTTACGGGCTGAGGGGGAGGGCCCAAAATGAGCAGTTCTCC.

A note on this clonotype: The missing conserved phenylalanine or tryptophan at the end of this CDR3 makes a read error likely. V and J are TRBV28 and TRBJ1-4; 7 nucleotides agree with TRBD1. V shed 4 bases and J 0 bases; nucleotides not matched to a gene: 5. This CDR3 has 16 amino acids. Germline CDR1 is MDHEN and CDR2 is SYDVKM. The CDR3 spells CASSSGTAATNEKLFS. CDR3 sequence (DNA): TGTGCCAGCAGTTCCGGGACAGCGGCAACTAATGAAAAACTGTTTTCT.

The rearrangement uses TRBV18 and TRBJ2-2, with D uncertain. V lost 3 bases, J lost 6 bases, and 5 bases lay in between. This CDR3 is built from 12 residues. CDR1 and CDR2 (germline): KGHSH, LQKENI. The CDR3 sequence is CASSPQPGELFF. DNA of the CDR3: TGTGCCAGCTCACCCCAGCCCGGGGAGCTGTTTTTT.

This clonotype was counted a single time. In DNA form, the CDR3 reads TGCAGCGTTGCCGGACGGGAGAACACCGGGGAGCTGTTTTTT. Its translation: CSVAGRENTGELFF. V usage is TRBV29-1 and J usage is TRBJ2-2; TRBD2 is a possible D gene (5 bases). This CDR3 spans 14 amino acids. V was trimmed by 4 bases and J by 1 base, leaving 10 bases between them. Looked up from germline, CDR1 is SQVTM and CDR2 is ANQGSEA.

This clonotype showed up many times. The CDR3 DNA follows: TGCGCCAGCAGCTTCGGTAGCGGGAACTACGAGCAGTACTTC. Translation: CASSFGSGNYEQYF. The V gene is TRBV5-1, the J gene TRBJ2-7, with TRBD2 matching over 8 bases. Germline V gene lookup returns CDR1 SGHRS and CDR2 YFSETQ. Trimming took 2 bases from V and 3 from J; bases not matched to a gene: 4. There are 14 residues in the CDR3. Based on the CDR3 plus reference TRBV5-1 and TRBJ2-7, the full variable domain is KAGVTQTPRYLIKTRGQQVTLSCSPISGHRSVSWYQQTPGQGLQFLFEYFSETQRNKGNFPGRFSGRQFSNSRSEMNVSTLELGDSALYLCASSFGSGNYEQYFGPGTRLTVT.

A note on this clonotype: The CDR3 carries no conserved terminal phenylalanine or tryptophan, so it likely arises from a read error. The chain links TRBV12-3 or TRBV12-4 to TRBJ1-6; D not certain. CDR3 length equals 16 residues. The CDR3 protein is CASSLLRADYNSSLHL. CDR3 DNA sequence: TGTGCCAGCAGTTTACTTCGGGCGGACTATAATTCATCCCTCCACCTT.

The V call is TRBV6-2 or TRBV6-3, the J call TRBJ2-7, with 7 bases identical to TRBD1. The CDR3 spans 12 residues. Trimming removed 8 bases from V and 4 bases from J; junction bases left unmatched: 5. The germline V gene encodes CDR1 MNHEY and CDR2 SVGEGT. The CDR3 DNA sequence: TGTGCCAGCTCGACAGGGAGATACGAGCAGTACTTC. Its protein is CASSTGRYEQYF.

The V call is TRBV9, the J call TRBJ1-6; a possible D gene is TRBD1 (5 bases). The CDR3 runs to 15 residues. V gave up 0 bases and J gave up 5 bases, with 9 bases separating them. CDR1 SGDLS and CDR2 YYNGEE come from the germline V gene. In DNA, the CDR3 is TGTGCCAGCAGCGTAGATTTGACAGATAATTCACCCCTCCACTTT. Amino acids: CASSVDLTDNSPLHF.

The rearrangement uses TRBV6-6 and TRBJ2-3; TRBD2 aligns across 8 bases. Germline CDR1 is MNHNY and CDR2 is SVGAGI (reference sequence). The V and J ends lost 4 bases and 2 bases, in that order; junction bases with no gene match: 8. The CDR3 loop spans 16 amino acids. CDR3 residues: CASSSPGGSLTDTQYF. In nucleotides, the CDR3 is TGTGCCAGCAGTTCCCCGGGAGGGTCCCTCACAGATACGCAGTATTTT.

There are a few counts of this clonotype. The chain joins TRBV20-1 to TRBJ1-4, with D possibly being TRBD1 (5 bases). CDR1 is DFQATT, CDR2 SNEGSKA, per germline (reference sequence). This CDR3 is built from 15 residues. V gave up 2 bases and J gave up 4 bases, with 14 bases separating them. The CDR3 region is CSARRGSTDNEKLFF. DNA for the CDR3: TGCAGTGCTAGAAGGGGCTCGACGGATAATGAAAAACTGTTTTTT.

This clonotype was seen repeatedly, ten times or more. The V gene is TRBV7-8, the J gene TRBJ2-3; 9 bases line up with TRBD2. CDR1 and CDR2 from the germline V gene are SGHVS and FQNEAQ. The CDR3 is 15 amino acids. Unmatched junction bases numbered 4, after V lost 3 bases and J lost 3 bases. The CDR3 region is CASSFLAGFTDTQYF. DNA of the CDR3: TGTGCCAGCAGCTTCCTAGCGGGGTTTACAGATACGCAGTATTTT.

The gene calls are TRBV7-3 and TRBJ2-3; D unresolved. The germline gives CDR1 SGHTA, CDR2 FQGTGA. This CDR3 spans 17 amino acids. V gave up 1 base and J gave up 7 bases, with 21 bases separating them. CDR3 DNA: TGTGCCAGCAGCTTAAGTCCGTTGCCAGGCTCAGGAAATACGCAGTATTTT. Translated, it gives CASSLSPLPGSGNTQYF.

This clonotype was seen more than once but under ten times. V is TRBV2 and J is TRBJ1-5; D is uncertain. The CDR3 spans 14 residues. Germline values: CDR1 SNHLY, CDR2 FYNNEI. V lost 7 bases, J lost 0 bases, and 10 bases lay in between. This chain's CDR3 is CASTGEASNQPQHF. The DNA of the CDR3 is TGTGCCAGCACCGGCGAGGCTAGCAATCAGCCCCAGCATTTT.

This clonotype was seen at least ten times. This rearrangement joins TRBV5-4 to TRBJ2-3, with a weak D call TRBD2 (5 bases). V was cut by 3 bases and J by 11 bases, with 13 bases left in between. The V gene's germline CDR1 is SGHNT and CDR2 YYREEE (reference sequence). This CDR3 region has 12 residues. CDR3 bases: TGTGCCAGCAGCTCGGGGAGTCCGGAGCAGTATTTT. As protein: CASSSGSPEQYF. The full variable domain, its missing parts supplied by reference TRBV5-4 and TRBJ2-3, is ETGVTQSPTHLIKTRGQQVTLRCSSQSGHNTVSWYQQALGQGPQFIFQYYREEENGRGNFPPRFSGLQFPNYSSELNVNALELDDSALYLCASSSGSPEQYFGPGTRLTVL.

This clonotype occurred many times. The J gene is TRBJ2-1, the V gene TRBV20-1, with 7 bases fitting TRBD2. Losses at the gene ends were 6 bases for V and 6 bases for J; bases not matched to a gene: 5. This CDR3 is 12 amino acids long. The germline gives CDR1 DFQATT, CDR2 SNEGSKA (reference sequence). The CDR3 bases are TGCAGTGCCCCGACTAGCCCCAATGAGCAGTTCTTC. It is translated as CSAPTSPNEQFF.

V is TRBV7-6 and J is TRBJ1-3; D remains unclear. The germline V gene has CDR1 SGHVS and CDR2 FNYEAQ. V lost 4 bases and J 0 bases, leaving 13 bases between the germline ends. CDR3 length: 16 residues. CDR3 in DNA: TGTGCCAGCAGCTCCCCTCGGCACGACTCTGGAAACACCATATATTTT. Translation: CASSSPRHDSGNTIYF.

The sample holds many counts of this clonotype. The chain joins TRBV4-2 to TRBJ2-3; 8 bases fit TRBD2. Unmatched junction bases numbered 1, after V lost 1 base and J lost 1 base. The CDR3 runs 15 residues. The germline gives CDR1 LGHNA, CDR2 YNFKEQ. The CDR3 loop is CASSQARGGTDTQYF. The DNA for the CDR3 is TGTGCCAGCAGCCAAGCGCGGGGGGGCACAGATACGCAGTATTTT.

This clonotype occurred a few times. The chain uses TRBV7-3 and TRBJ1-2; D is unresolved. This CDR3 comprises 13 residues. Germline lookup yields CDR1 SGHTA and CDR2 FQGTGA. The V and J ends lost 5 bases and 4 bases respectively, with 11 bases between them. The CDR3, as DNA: TGTGCCAGCAGCCCGGGCCCGGGCTATGGCTACACCTTC. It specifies CASSPGPGYGYTF.

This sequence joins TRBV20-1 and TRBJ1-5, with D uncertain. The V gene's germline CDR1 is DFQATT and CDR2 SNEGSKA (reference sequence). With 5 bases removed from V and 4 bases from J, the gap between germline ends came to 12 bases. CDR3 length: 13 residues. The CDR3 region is CSASNGPNQPQHF. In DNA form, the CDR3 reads TGCAGTGCTTCCAATGGTCCGAATCAGCCCCAGCATTTT.

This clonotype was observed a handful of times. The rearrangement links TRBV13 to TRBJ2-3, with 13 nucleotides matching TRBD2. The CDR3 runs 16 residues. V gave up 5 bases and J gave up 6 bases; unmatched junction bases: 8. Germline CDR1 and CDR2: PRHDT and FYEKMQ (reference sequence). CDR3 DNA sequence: TGTGCCAGCAGCGTAACGGGACTAGCGGGATCGGATACGCAGTATTTT. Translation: CASSVTGLAGSDTQYF.

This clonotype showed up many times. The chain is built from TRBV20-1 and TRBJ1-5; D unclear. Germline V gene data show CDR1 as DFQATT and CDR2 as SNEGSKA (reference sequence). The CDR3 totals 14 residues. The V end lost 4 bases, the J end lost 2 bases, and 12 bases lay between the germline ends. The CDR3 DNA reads TGCAGTGCTAATCCACCGAGGGGCAATCAGCCCCAGCATTTT. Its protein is CSANPPRGNQPQHF.

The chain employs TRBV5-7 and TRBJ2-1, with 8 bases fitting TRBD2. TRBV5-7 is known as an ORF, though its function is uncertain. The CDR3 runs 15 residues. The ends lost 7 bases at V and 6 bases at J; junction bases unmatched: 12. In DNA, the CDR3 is TGTGCCAGCGGCCCAGGGACTAGGAGCTTCAATGAGCAGTTCTTC. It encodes CASGPGTRSFNEQFF.

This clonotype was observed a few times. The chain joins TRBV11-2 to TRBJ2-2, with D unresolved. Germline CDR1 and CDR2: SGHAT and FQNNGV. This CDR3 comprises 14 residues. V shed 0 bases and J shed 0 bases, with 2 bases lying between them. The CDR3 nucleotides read TGTGCCAGCAGCTTAGATCCGAACACCGGGGAGCTGTTTTTT. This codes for CASSLDPNTGELFF.